Listed below are T cell receptor beta chains from one sample, sequenced in a study of shared clonotypes between healthy human individuals. This table comes from immunoSEQ multiplex PCR, and its TCRdb copy is limited to in-frame clones, with some not included. Among 2 million to 2.5 million clones, about 95% were seen once, and the ten largest hold 0.13%. The sample comprised naive CD4+ T cells sorted from blood. These receptors were taken from a man aged 18 to 29 in good health. Both conserved end residues are part of each CDR3.

TRBJ2-2 TRBV10-3 CAISEESPGELFF
TRBJ1-1 TRBV30 CAWKMRNPEAFF
TRBJ2-7 TRBV5-3 CARSFEGAEREGPRDEQYF
TRBJ2-7 TRBV7-2 CARKGYPVGYEQYF
TRBJ2-7 TRBV6-5 CASSYSQAISEQYF
TRBJ2-2 TRBV7-2 CASSLGGPSGVTGELFF
TRBJ2-3 TRBV6-1 CASTRQGASADTQYF
TRBJ2-3 TRBV10-3 CAISDRQGTDTQYF
TRBJ2-7 TRBV7-2 CASSLVAGVVPHEQYF
TRBJ2-1 TRBV5-1 CASSLVASGNNEQFF
TRBJ2-2 TRBV9 CASSPQPTTGELFF
TRBJ1-6 TRBV19 CASEPGGYNSPLHF
TRBJ1-2 TRBV30 CAWSAGQANYGYTF
TRBJ1-2 TRBV28 CASRTSGAYGYTF
TRBJ2-3 TRBV11-2 CASRSGTSGDTQYF
TRBJ2-1 TRBV2 CASSGGDSLPSYNEQFF
TRBJ2-1 TRBV5-1 CASRVADPSYNEQFF
TRBJ1-5 TRBV7-2 CASSLSSGSNQPQHF
TRBJ1-2 TRBV6-5 CASSYSPGGAYGYTF
TRBJ2-7 TRBV7-6 CASSSSGAAYEQYF
TRBJ1-4 TRBV2 CASRLGGADEKLFF
TRBJ1-1 TRBV6-4 CASSDPDRGVAEAFF
TRBJ1-2 TRBV27 CASTHREALTGYTF
TRBJ2-7 TRBV29-1 CSVTGAYEQHF
TRBJ2-2 TRBV6-5 CASRKQGRDTGELFF
TRBJ2-7 TRBV7-2 CASSLVPGTGTYEQYF
TRBJ2-5 TRBV6-6 CASSLDTFQETQYF
TRBJ1-1 TRBV7-2 CASSTRQGYNTEAFF
TRBJ1-1 TRBV11-2 CASSLADRGTEAFF
TRBJ1-1 TRBV6-1 CASVGLGAGKGAFF
TRBJ2-2 TRBV5-4 CASSTQGGGWNTGELFF
TRBJ2-1 TRBV12-2 CASRHTSGGADNEQFF
TRBJ2-7 TRBV7-2 CASSLGGQLYEQYF
TRBJ1-2 TRBV7-2 CASSPGGGPVYGYTF
TRBJ2-5 TRBV6-5 CAISGVGETQYF
TRBJ1-2 TRBV10-3 CAISAVAEYGYTF
TRBJ1-1 TRBV18 CASSPAGGGNTEAFF
TRBJ2-3 TRBV13 CASSEDRDTQYF
TRBJ1-2 TRBV6-6 CASSSGTEFYGYTF
TRBJ1-1 TRBV25-1 CASRDVAEAFF
TRBJ1-1 TRBV10-3 CAISLLSSGEAFF
TRBJ2-3 TRBV5-5 CASSFIPRSGTDTQYF
TRBJ2-1 TRBV7-2 CASSPRTSGRRGFF
TRBJ1-5 TRBV10-2 CASSENGGNNQPQHF
TRBJ2-5 TRBV7-2 CASSFSRSQYF
TRBJ1-3 TRBV6-5 CASSRGSSSGNTIYF
TRBJ2-5 TRBV6-5 CASSYPTGREETQYF
TRBJ2-5 TRBV4-1 CASSHPERQETQYF
TRBJ2-1 TRBV20-1 CSAHEQFF
TRBJ1-2 TRBV5-6 CASSIAGTGADGYTF
TRBJ1-1 TRBV28 CASSLGPGTAIVF
TRBJ1-4 TRBV28 CASSLGTANEKLFF
TRBJ1-1 TRBV30 CAWAITGTGNTEAFF
TRBJ2-7 TRBV18 CASSAKGSPPYEQYF
TRBJ2-7 TRBV7-2 CASSLSGEGSYEQYF
TRBJ1-2 TRBV23-1 CASTHKLKQGRYNYGYTF
TRBJ1-2 TRBV7-9 CASSPPPSGTGVYGYTF
TRBJ2-5 TRBV5-1 CASSHTSGGETQYF
TRBJ1-1 TRBV5-4 CASSLEQGAEAFF